This TCR beta chain was documented in a study of T cell responses to AZD1222 COVID-19 vaccine. Study summary: Pooling was applied to second doses at about 4 or about 12 weeks. Study outcomes and limitations: There were mostly white British donors and more females than males, and clonal diversity was possibly underestimated. Distributed over spike, vaccine-associated CD4 TCRs predominated at 160-218 and 743-854. Only after the peak T cell response were repertoires sampled.

The V gene lost 2 bases and the J gene lost 0 bases, with 4 bases spanning the gap. From germline, CDR1 is KGHDR and CDR2 SFDVKD. This CDR3 has 14 amino acids. Of note for this clone: Its antigen is undetermined.

Generated by immunoSEQ multiplex PCR, the TCRdb table keeps only in-frame clones and is missing some. The profile shows 150,000 to 200,000 clones, over 80% of them singletons. Specimen: peripheral blood, collected on day 0 of AZD1222 vaccination. The sequence came from an adult in good health. The chain links TRBV24-1 to TRBJ1-5, with unresolved D. The CDR3 sequence is CATSDWVSNQPQHF. DNA for the CDR3: TGTGCCACCAGTGATTGGGTTAGCAATCAGCCCCAGCATTTT.